This T cell receptor beta chain was sequenced for a study of OX40 agonist ivuxolimab in advanced cancers. The overall study: With a range of roughly 23 to 90, age averaged roughly 60 years, and around 80% were male. Therapy given before enrollment (anti-PD-1, anti-PD-L1 or anti-CTLA-4) was allowed, and around 40% had some. Three patients had partial responses: one hepatocellular carcinoma, two cutaneous melanoma. The study, taken as a whole, reports: Clonal expansion by week 6 occurred in CD4+ and CD8+ blood T cells (at 0.1 to 3.0 mg/kg).

TCRdb's table, derived via immunoSEQ multiplex PCR, lists solely in-frame clones and lacks some. This sample has about 65,000 clones; roughly 80% occur once, and the top ten carry more than 1.5%. Per the germline V gene, CDR1 is SGHTA and CDR2 is FQGNSA. Between the trimmed V and J ends, which lost 3 bases and 2 bases, there was a span of 12 bases. CDR3 size: 15 residues. As regards this clone: The antigen is undetermined.

Sequencing was performed on CD4+ or CD8+ T cells sorted from blood, taken in a trial of the OX40 agonist ivuxolimab. The rearrangement joins TRBV7-2 to TRBJ2-3; D not certain. The sequence was obtained from an adult with an advanced solid tumor such as melanoma, head and neck, liver or kidney cancer. CDR3 bases: TGTGCCAGCAGCTTGTCGGAGTACAACACAGATACGCAGTATTTT. Translated: CASSLSEYNTDTQYF.